A single sample gave rise to the 9 T cell receptor beta chains below, sequenced in a study of PD-1 blockade in classical Hodgkin lymphoma. Data came from immunoSEQ multiplex PCR; TCRdb stores just in-frame clones and leaves some out. The sample includes about 98,000 clones, roughly 90% of them seen just once. Every patient had relapsed following autologous stem cell transplantation, and cohorts differed in brentuximab vedotin exposure. Sequencing used peripheral blood mononuclear cells (PBMCs), obtained at baseline. The origin of the receptors is a human donor with classical Hodgkin lymphoma.

V gene TRBV6-1 combines with J gene TRBJ1-5, with 7 bases aligning to TRBD1. Germline values: CDR1 MNHNS, CDR2 SASEGT. Trimming cost V 8 bases and J 4 bases; bases outside gene matches: 8. The CDR3 consists of 14 residues. CDR3 DNA: TGTGCCAGCCTCCGACAGGGTGGGAATCAGCCCCAGCATTTT. Amino acid sequence: CASLRQGGNQPQHF.

The chain has TRBV5-5 and TRBJ2-1; D gene ambiguous. The CDR3 covers 16 residues. The V gene lost 1 base and the J gene lost 8 bases, with 19 bases spanning the gap. Germline CDR1 and CDR2: SGHKS and YYEKEE (reference sequence). CDR3 sequence: CASSLIDRVFVDEQFF. In nucleotides, the CDR3 is TGTGCCAGCAGCTTGATCGACCGGGTCTTCGTGGATGAGCAGTTCTTC.

This chain links TRBV29-1 with TRBJ2-5; 10 bases match TRBD2. The CDR3 loop spans 14 amino acids. The ends lost 7 bases at V and 7 bases at J; junction bases unmatched: 12. Germline CDR1 SQVTM, CDR2 ANQGSEA. DNA of the CDR3: TGCAGCGCAAAGGGACTAGCGACCGTGGGGACCCAGTACTTC. Its translation: CSAKGLATVGTQYF.

The chain recombines TRBV27 with TRBJ2-7; TRBD2 matches at 11 bases. Germline V gene sequence: CDR1 MNHEY, CDR2 SMNVEV (reference sequence). J was trimmed by 1 base and V by 4 bases; bases with no gene match: 3. The CDR3 covers 15 residues. The CDR3 region is CASSSTSGTSYEQYF. The CDR3 DNA reads TGTGCCAGCAGTTCGACTAGCGGGACATCCTACGAGCAGTACTTC.

This clone is a singleton in its sample. The chain combines TRBV7-8 with TRBJ2-3; D unclear. This CDR3 spans 15 amino acids. The V gene lost 3 bases and the J gene lost 0 bases, with 10 bases spanning the gap. CDR1 and CDR2 from the germline V gene are SGHVS and FQNEAQ. The CDR3 DNA reads as TGTGCCAGCAGCTTTCCCACAGCTAGCACAGATACGCAGTATTTT. This sequence encodes CASSFPTASTDTQYF. The complete variable domain, with remaining parts taken from reference TRBV7-8 and TRBJ2-3, reads GAGVSQSPRYKVAKRGQDVALRCDPISGHVSLFWYQQALGQGPEFLTYFQNEAQLDKSGLPSDRFFAERPEGSVSTLKIQRTQQEDSAVYLCASSFPTASTDTQYFGPGTRLTVL.

V is TRBV6-1 and J is TRBJ2-1; weak D call: TRBD2 (6 bases). Germline-derived CDR1 and CDR2 are MNHNS and SASEGT. With 3 bases removed from V and 1 base from J, the gap between germline ends came to 7 bases. The CDR3 contains 14 residues. The CDR3 DNA follows: TGTGCCAGCAGTGAGGGGGGATCCTACAATGAGCAGTTCTTC. This gives the protein CASSEGGSYNEQFF.

The gene calls are TRBV10-3 and TRBJ1-2, with 8 bases matching TRBD1. The CDR3 has 11 amino acids. Germline values: CDR1 ENHRY, CDR2 SYGVKD. V shed 10 bases, J shed 4 bases, and the junction held 2 bases outside the gene matches. The CDR3 DNA reads as TGTGCCACGGGACAGGCCTATGGCTACACCTTC. Translating it yields CATGQAYGYTF.

The chain uses TRBV18 and TRBJ2-5, with a tentative D call TRBD2 (7 bases). The V and J ends lost 4 bases and 5 bases respectively, with 17 bases between them. Germline V gives CDR1 KGHSH, CDR2 LQKENI. The CDR3 totals 15 residues. The CDR3 sequence is CASSLRTGGQETQYF. The CDR3 nucleotides are TGTGCCAGCTCACTAAGGACCGGGGGGCAGGAGACCCAGTACTTC.

The J gene is TRBJ2-1, the V gene TRBV2; 11 bases fit TRBD2. J gave up 7 bases and V 4 bases, and 6 bases lay outside the gene matches. The CDR3 is made up of 15 amino acids. CDR1 and CDR2 (germline): SNHLY, FYNNEI. The CDR3 spells CASSGLLAGVNEQFF. CDR3 bases: TGTGCCAGCAGTGGATTACTAGCGGGAGTGAATGAGCAGTTCTTC.